This passage covers 5 T cell receptor beta chains from one sample sequenced in a study of cytomegalovirus exposure and HLA in healthy donors (dated by TCRdb to 2015 to 2018). Preparation of the library involved the immunoSEQ multiplex PCR assay. For the multiplex PCR, a mixture combining 60 forward primers for TCR Vbeta segments and 13 reverse primers for TCR Jbeta segments was used. TCRdb's version of the immuneACCESS table is confined to in-frame rearrangements and falls short of the full clone set. An unresolved V gene accounts for under half of the shortfall where checked; the remainder is of unknown origin. The sample table holds around 110,000 clones, of which about four fifths were seen once. In total, the top ten clones hold 4.8% of the sample. The sequencing input was PBMCs. These receptors came from a man aged 30 to 45 in good health and CMV-seropositive.

The chain employs TRBV19 and TRBJ2-2; 7 nucleotides match TRBD2. The length of the CDR3 is 16 residues. Per the germline V gene, CDR1 is LNHDA and CDR2 is SQIVND (reference sequence). The V segment lost 5 bases and the J segment 5 bases; nucleotides outside the gene matches: 11. CDR3 in DNA: TGTGCCAGTAGTCGGGCCGGGACGGGGGGAACCGGGGAGCTGTTTTTT. Translated, it gives CASSRAGTGGTGELFF.

To note about this clone: One junction end disagrees with the germline gene, perhaps due to a read error. This rearrangement joins TRBV6-1 to TRBJ2-5; D possibly corresponds to TRBD1 (5 bases). Germline values: CDR1 MNHNS, CDR2 SASEGT. The CDR3 has 11 residues. CDR3 residues: CASSEAQAGHF. As DNA, the CDR3 is TGTGCCAGCAGTGAAGCTCAGGCAGGGCACTTC.

V and J are TRBV11-2 and TRBJ2-7; a weak D match, TRBD1 (5 bases). This CDR3 spans 12 amino acids. Per germline, CDR1 SGHAT and CDR2 FQNNGV. The V end lost 8 bases, the J end lost 4 bases, and 12 bases lay between the germline ends. The CDR3 DNA reads TGTGCCAGCGGCCCAGACAGATACGAGCAGTACTTC. Protein: CASGPDRYEQYF. The full variable domain, rest sourced from reference TRBV11-2 and TRBJ2-7, is EAGVAQSPRYKIIEKRQSVAFWCNPISGHATLYWYQQILGQGPKLLIQFQNNGVVDDSQLPKDRFSAERLKGVDSTLKIQPAKLEDSAVYLCASGPDRYEQYFGPGTRLTVT.

The chain recombines TRBV11-2 with TRBJ2-3, with TRBD2 matching 9 bases. CDR1 is SGHAT and CDR2 is FQNNGV in the germline V gene. This CDR3 is 15 amino acids long. J was trimmed by 8 bases and V by 1 base; bases with no gene match: 7. CDR3 sequence reads: CASSLGVSSGVTQYF. The CDR3 DNA sequence: TGTGCCAGCAGCTTAGGTGTGTCTAGCGGGGTTACGCAGTATTTT.

The chain links TRBV4-2 to TRBJ2-5, with 16 bases fitting TRBD2. Germline V lookup: CDR1 LGHNA, CDR2 YNFKEQ. CDR3 size: 18 residues. V lost 2 bases and J lost 4; bases outside the gene matches: 7. CDR3 nucleotides: TGTGCCAGCAGCCAACCCGGGACTAGCGGGGGGGCACTAGAGACCCAGTACTTC. Translated, it gives CASSQPGTSGGALETQYF.